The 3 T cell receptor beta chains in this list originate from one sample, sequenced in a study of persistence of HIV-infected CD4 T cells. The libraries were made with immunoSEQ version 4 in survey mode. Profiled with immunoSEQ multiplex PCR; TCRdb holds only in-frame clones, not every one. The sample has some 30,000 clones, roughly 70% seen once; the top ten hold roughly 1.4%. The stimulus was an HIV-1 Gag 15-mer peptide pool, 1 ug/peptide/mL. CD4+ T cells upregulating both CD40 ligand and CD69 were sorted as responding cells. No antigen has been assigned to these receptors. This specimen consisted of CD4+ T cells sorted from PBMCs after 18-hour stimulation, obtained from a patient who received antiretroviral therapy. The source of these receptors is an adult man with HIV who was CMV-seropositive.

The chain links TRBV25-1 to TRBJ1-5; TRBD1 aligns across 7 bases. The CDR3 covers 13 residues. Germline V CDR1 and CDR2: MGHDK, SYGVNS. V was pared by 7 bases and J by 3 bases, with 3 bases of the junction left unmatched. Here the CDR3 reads CASKGTDNQPQHF. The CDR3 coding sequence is TGTGCCAGCAAGGGGACAGACAATCAGCCCCAGCATTTT.

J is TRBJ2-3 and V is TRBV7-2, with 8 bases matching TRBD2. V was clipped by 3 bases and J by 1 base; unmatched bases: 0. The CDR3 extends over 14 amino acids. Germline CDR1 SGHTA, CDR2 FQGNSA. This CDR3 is CASSFGGGTDTQYF. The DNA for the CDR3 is TGTGCCAGCAGCTTCGGGGGGGGCACAGATACGCAGTATTTT.

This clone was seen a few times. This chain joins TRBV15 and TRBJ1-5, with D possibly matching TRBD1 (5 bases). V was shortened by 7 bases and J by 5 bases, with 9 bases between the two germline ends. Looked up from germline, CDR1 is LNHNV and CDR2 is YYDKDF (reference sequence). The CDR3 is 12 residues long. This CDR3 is CATTRGDQPQHF. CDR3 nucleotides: TGTGCCACCACGAGGGGTGATCAGCCCCAGCATTTT.